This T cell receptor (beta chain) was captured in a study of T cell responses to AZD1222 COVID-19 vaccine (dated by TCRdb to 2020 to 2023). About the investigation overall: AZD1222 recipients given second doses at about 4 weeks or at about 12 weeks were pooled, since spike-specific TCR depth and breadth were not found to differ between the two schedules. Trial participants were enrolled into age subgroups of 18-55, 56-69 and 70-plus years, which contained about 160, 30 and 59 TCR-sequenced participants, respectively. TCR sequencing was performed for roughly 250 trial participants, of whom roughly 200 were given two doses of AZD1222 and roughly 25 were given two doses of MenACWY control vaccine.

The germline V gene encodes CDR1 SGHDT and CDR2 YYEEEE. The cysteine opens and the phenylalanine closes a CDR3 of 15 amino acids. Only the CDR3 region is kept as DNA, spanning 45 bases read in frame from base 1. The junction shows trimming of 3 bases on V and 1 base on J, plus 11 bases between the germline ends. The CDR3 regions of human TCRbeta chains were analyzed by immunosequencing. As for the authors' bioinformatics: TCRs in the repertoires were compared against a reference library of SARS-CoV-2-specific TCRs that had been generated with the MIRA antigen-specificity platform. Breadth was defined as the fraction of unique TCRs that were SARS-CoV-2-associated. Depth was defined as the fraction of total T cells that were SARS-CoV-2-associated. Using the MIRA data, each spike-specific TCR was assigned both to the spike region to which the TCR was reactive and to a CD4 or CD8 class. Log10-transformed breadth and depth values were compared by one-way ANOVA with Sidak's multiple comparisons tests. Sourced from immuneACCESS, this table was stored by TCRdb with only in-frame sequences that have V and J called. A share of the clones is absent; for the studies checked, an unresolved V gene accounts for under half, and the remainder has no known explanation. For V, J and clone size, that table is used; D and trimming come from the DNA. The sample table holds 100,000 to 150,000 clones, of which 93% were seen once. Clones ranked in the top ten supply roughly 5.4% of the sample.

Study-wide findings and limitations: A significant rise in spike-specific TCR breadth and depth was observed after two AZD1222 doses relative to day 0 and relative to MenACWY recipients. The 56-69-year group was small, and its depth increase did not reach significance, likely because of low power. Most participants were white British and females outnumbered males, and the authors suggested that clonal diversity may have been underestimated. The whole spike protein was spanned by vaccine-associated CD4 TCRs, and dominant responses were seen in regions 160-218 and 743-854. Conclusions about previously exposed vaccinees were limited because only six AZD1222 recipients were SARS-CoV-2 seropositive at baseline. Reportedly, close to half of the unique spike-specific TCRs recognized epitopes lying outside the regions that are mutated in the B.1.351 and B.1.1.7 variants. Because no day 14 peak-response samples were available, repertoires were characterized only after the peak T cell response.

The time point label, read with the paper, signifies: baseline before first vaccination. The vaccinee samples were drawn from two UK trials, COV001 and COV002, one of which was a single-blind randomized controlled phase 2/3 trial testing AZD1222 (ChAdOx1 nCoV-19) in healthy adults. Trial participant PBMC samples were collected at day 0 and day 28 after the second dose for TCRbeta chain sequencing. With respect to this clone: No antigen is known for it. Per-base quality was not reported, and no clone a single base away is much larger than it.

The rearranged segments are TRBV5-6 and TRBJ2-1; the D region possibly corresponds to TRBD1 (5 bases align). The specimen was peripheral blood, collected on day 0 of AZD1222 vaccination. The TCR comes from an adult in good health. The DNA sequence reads TGTGCCAGCAGCTCTGCAGGGCCTTCCTACAATGAGCAGTTCTTC. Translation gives CASSSAGPSYNEQFF.